This is a list of T cell receptor beta chains from one sample in a study of CD8 T cells in ankylosing spondylitis. From the 5' RACE reads, TCRdb called clonotypes with MiXCR, one entry per CDR3 protein. The sample gives approximately 550,000 distinct CDR3 sequences, approximately 12% of which show up once; approximately 6.2% is in the top ten. The sample consisted of blood, either unsorted or a sorted T cell fraction (not recorded which). The receptor set was obtained from a male donor with ankylosing spondylitis. The CDR3 runs from the conserved cysteine through the conserved F or W.

v_gene	CDR3aa
TRBV3-1	CASSQDIGRNGYTF
TRBV7-6	CASSPRQGPSGNTIYF
TRBV11-2	CASSPSTGPQETQYF
TRBV14	CASSQELAGVGAGELFF
TRBV24-1	CATGTSAKNTGELFF
TRBV12-3/TRBV12-4	CASNFNTGELFF
TRBV4-2	CASSPAVRNTEAFF
TRBV7-7	CASSLGQGGTKTQYF
TRBV19	CASSTAQDLHTEAFF
TRBV6-1	CASRPTVTETQYF
TRBV11-1	CASTLKALPGPSHAMNTEAFF
TRBV5-1	CASSRTLGGTNSPLHF
TRBV18	CASSPRGGTEAFF
TRBV24-1	CATSGLAEETQYF
TRBV5-1	CASRAGTGEGAAFF
TRBV5-5	CASSLVTGTLGDTQYF
TRBV3-1	CASSRGDQPQHF
TRBV6-1	CASSRARQPYNSPLHF
TRBV5-1	CASIKGSGAIGETQYF
TRBV7-8	CASSFSSETGGNEQFF
TRBV12-3/TRBV12-4	CASSLTPSGRANEQFF
TRBV29-1	CSVDNNNEQFF
TRBV7-9	CASSPDRDEQYF
TRBV6-1	CASSQTNTIRGTGELFF
TRBV29-1	CSVEDRPRGELFF
TRBV27	CASNGNRDRALYEQYF
TRBV24-1	CATTGGVSYNEQFF
TRBV12-3/TRBV12-4	CASEVAGIGNQPQHF
TRBV12-3/TRBV12-4	CASRPWGGETQYF
TRBV6-1	CASRLQSPRTSYEQYF
TRBV12-3/TRBV12-4	CASKPYREGSLGAFF
TRBV14	CASSLPGTGAGSTEAFF
TRBV12-3/TRBV12-4	CASSLWRNTDTQYF
TRBV20-1	CSATRGLFTGELFF
TRBV20-1	CSARDLREKKETQYF
TRBV20-1	CSAKPFGASDTQYF
TRBV20-1	CSASEGGLAGGELFF
TRBV24-1	CATSDLHPGREPGQPQHF
TRBV5-6	CASIRRSGNSPLHF